These 18 T cell receptor beta chains came from one sample sequenced in a study of CD8 T cells in Susac syndrome. The RNA, about 0.45 to 1 ug, was put through reverse transcription using random hexamers. TCRdb reprocessed the immunoSEQ multiplex PCR reads with MiXCR, giving one entry per CDR3 protein. The repertoire holds about 60,000 distinct CDR3 sequences, with about 92% as singletons. Input material: CD8+ T cells from PBMCs. Every receptor here comes from a human donor in good health.

The CDR3 nucleotides are TGTGCCAGCAGCTTAGCCGGGGGGCGGGGAGAGACCCAGTACTTC. Translation: CASSLAGGRGETQYF. This chain uses TRBV13 with TRBJ2-5; possibly TRBD2 for D (7 bases). Germline assignment: CDR1 PRHDT and CDR2 FYEKMQ (reference sequence). The CDR3 has 15 residues. Trimming cost V 1 base and J 4 bases, with 13 bases left between them.

J is TRBJ2-2 and V is TRBV6-2 or TRBV6-3, with D possibly being TRBD1 or TRBD2 (5 bases each). Germline V gene sequence: CDR1 MNHEY, CDR2 SVGEGT. Trimming pared 2 bases from V and 3 bases from J, leaving 13 bases between. The CDR3 is made up of 16 amino acids. CDR3 in DNA: TGTGCCAGCAGTTACGCTTGGGACCCTTACACCGGGGAGCTGTTTTTT. It specifies CASSYAWDPYTGELFF.

The genes are TRBV7-9 and TRBJ2-4; no clear D. The CDR3 contains 16 residues. Trimming pared 1 base from V and 0 bases from J, leaving 10 bases between. Per germline, CDR1 SEHNR and CDR2 FQNEAQ (reference sequence). The CDR3, as DNA: TGTGCCAGCAGCTTAGACGACTCTACAGCCAAAAACATTCAGTACTTC. Its translation: CASSLDDSTAKNIQYF.

The chain is built from TRBV11-1 and TRBJ2-3; possible D gene TRBD2, 5 bases. CDR3 length equals 15 residues. V was trimmed by 2 bases and J by 2 bases, leaving 11 bases between them. Germline V lookup: CDR1 SGHAT, CDR2 FQDESV (reference sequence). The chain's CDR3 is CASSLSRGFTDTQYF. The CDR3 region has the DNA TGTGCCAGCAGCTTATCGAGAGGGTTCACAGATACGCAGTATTTT.

In DNA, the CDR3 is TGCAGTGCTAGAGATTGGGGGGAGGAGAGCACTGAAGCTTTCTTT. As protein: CSARDWGEESTEAFF. The V and J genes are TRBV20-1 and TRBJ1-1; a weak D match, TRBD1 (5 bases). Trimming removed 0 bases from V and 4 bases from J, with 15 bases in between. Germline V gives CDR1 DFQATT, CDR2 SNEGSKA (reference sequence). The CDR3 runs 15 residues.

The chain recombines TRBV5-1 with TRBJ1-2; 8 bases match TRBD1. The ends lost 0 bases at V and 8 bases at J; junction bases unmatched: 9. The CDR3 covers 15 residues. Germline V lookup: CDR1 SGHRS, CDR2 YFSETQ. In DNA, the CDR3 is TGCGCCAGCAGCTTGGAGCAGGGGGCGAATGACGGCTACACCTTC. As protein: CASSLEQGANDGYTF. Based on the CDR3 plus reference TRBV5-1 and TRBJ1-2, the full variable domain is KAGVTQTPRYLIKTRGQQVTLSCSPISGHRSVSWYQQTPGQGLQFLFEYFSETQRNKGNFPGRFSGRQFSNSRSEMNVSTLELGDSALYLCASSLEQGANDGYTFGSGTRLTVV.

This clonotype was observed a single time. This chain links TRBV6-4 with TRBJ1-6; the match to TRBD1 covers 7 bases. The V gene end was trimmed by 5 bases and the J gene end by 10 bases; junction bases not matched to a gene: 5. The CDR3 sequence is 13 residues long. Germline V CDR1 and CDR2: MRHNA, SNTAGT. In DNA, the CDR3 is TGTGCCAGCAGTAGGGACAGCAGCTCACCCCTCCACTTT. Translated: CASSRDSSSPLHF.

This clonotype was picked up a small number of times. The chain has TRBV20-1 and TRBJ2-7; D not resolved. Germline CDR1 is DFQATT and CDR2 is SNEGSKA (reference sequence). The CDR3 totals 15 residues. Trimming removed 0 bases at V and 0 bases at J, with 12 bases between. The CDR3 here is CSARDLYRDSYEQYF. In DNA form, the CDR3 reads TGCAGTGCTAGAGATCTGTATAGAGACTCCTACGAGCAGTACTTC.

The rearrangement uses TRBV6-5 and TRBJ2-7; D perhaps matches TRBD1 (5 bases). From germline, CDR1 is MNHEY and CDR2 SVGAGI. The V end lost 0 bases, the J end lost 0 bases, and 12 bases lay between the germline ends. The CDR3 sequence is 16 residues long. In DNA form, the CDR3 reads TGTGCCAGCAGTTACTCCGCAGGGTTGAGCTCCTACGAGCAGTACTTC. Translation gives CASSYSAGLSSYEQYF.

In nucleotides, the CDR3 is TGCGCCAGCAGCCAAGTGGTCAATGAGCAGTTCTTC. It codes for CASSQVVNEQFF. The chain has TRBV4-1 and TRBJ2-1; D unclear. This CDR3 has 12 residues. Germline-derived CDR1 and CDR2 are MGHRA and YSYEKL. V lost 1 base to trimming and J lost 6 bases, with 4 bases between them.

This clonotype was seen more than once but under ten times. This rearrangement joins TRBV28 to TRBJ1-5; D not certain. V was cut by 3 bases and J by 1 base, with 7 bases left in between. CDR3 length equals 14 residues. Germline V gene lookup returns CDR1 MDHEN and CDR2 SYDVKM. CDR3 sequence: CASSFLGSNQPQHF. CDR3 bases: TGTGCCAGCAGTTTTTTGGGGAGCAATCAGCCCCAGCATTTT.

The chain joins TRBV2 to TRBJ2-5, with a possible D match to TRBD2 (5 bases). This CDR3 comprises 15 residues. In germline, CDR1 is SNHLY, CDR2 FYNNEI. V gave up 8 bases and J gave up 5 bases, with 21 bases separating them. In DNA, the CDR3 is TGTGCCAGCGGAGGAATAGGGCTAAATGGGGAGACCCAGTACTTC. It yields the protein CASGGIGLNGETQYF.

The V gene is TRBV20-1, the J gene TRBJ2-7, with TRBD2 as a possible D gene (6 bases). Trimming took off 1 base at V and 1 base at J, with 11 bases between the two ends. The CDR3 length is 14 residues. Germline CDR1 is DFQATT and CDR2 is SNEGSKA (reference sequence). The CDR3 nucleotides are TGCAGTGCTAGAGGAATTAGCGGTTCCTACGAGCAGTACTTC. Its protein product is CSARGISGSYEQYF.

The genes are TRBV27 and TRBJ2-1; 8 bases align to TRBD1. The CDR3 runs 17 residues. Germline V gives CDR1 MNHEY, CDR2 SMNVEV (reference sequence). With 4 bases clipped from V and 9 bases from J, the junction kept 17 bases outside the gene matches. The chain's CDR3 is CASSSPLGQGSGGEQFF. CDR3 coding DNA: TGTGCCAGCAGTTCCCCCCTCGGACAGGGAAGCGGCGGTGAGCAGTTCTTC.

This chain uses TRBV13 with TRBJ2-7; D may be TRBD1 (6 bases). The CDR3 runs to 17 residues. Deletions cut 0 bases from V and 2 bases from J, with 17 bases between. Germline V gene data show CDR1 as PRHDT and CDR2 as FYEKMQ (reference sequence). The CDR3 loop is CASSLGTGTIYPYEQYF. DNA of the CDR3: TGTGCCAGCAGCTTAGGGACAGGTACTATTTATCCCTACGAGCAGTACTTC.

V gene TRBV7-2 combines with J gene TRBJ2-3, with 7 bases aligning to TRBD2. The CDR3 length is 14 residues. Germline V CDR1 and CDR2: SGHTA, FQGNSA. The junction had 7 bases not matched to a gene; V was cut back by 5 bases and J by 5 bases. CDR3 nucleotides: TGTGCCAGCAGCGACCTAGCGGCGGGAGATACGCAGTATTTT. Translation: CASSDLAAGDTQYF.

The genes are TRBV4-1 and TRBJ1-5; TRBD1 is a possible D gene (6 bases). Germline V lookup: CDR1 MGHRA, CDR2 YSYEKL. This CDR3 contains 18 residues. Trimming left V 1 base short and J 0 bases short, with 16 bases between. Written as DNA, the CDR3 is TGCGCCAGCAGCCAAGTCGAGGGGGGGGCAGATAGCAATCAGCCCCAGCATTTT. As protein: CASSQVEGGADSNQPQHF.

This clonotype has just one count. The chain recombines TRBV7-2 with TRBJ1-5, with a possible D match to TRBD1 (5 bases). From germline, CDR1 is SGHTA and CDR2 FQGNSA. V was shortened by 6 bases and J by 4 bases, with 13 bases between the two germline ends. CDR3 length: 14 amino acids. The CDR3 bases are TGTGCCAGCAGTTTTGGGGGAACAAATCAGCCCCAGCATTTT. Protein product: CASSFGGTNQPQHF.